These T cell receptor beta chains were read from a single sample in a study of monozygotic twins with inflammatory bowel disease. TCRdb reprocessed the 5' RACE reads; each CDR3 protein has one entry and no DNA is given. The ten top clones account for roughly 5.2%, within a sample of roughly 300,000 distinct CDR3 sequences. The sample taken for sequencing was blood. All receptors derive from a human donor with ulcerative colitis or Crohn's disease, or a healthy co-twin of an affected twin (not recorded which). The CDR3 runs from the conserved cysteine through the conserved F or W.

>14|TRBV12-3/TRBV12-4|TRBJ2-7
CASSSGGKLNEQYF
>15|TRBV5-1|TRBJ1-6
CASRTSWARDSPLHF
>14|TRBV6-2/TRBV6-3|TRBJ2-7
CASSYSRGVHEQYF
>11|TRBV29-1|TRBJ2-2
CSADRAGELFF
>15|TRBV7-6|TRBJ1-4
CASSLGGVIGEKLFF
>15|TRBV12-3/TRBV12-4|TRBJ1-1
CASSPASLLNTEAFF
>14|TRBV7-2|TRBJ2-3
CASSFSLRTDTQYF
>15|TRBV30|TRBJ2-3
CAWHTPGLAGGGHYF
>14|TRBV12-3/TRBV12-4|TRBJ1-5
CASSEPGSNQPQHF
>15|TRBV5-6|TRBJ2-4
CASSSRGGAKNIQYF
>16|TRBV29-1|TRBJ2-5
CSVVPPIGTSRETQYF
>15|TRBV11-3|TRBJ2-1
CASSRKRAVYNEQFF
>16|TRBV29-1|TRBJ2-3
CSVEDRIRVMTDTQYF
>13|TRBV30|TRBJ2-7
CAWMENLSYEQYF
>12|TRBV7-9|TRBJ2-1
CASSGDYNEQFF
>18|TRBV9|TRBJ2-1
CASSVRTSGGSSYNEQFF
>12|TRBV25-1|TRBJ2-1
CASSDPFKEQFF
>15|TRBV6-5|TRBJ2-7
CASSYRSGVPYEQYF
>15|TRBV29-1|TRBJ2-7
CSVEVWDRGSYEQYF
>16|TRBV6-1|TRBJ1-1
CASRSGVRRMNTEALF
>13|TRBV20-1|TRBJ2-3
CSAGDLRADTQYF
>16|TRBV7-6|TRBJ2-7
CASSPEVEGAGYEQYF
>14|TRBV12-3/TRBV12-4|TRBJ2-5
CASSFLLAPETQYF
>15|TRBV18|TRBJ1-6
CASSPGAVYNSPLHF
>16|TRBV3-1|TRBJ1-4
CASSHRPWETNEKLFF
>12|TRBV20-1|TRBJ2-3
CSARLFTDTQYF